This T cell receptor beta chain was sequenced for a study of T cell changes during pregnancy in multiple sclerosis. Assay used: immunoSEQ multiplex PCR; TCRdb lists only in-frame clones, some missing. The sample lists some 87,000 clones; nearly 95% were seen once. In this sample, this clone turned up once. Trimming removed 1 base at V and 4 bases at J, with 22 bases between. The germline CDR1 and CDR2 sequences are SGHVS and FQNEAQ. This CDR3 has 18 residues. This sequence originates from a female donor with multiple sclerosis, enrolled in a pregnancy study. The chain is built from TRBV7-8 and TRBJ1-2, with D perhaps matching TRBD1 (5 bases). This sample comprised peripheral blood, obtained in the second trimester of pregnancy. CDR3 nucleotide sequence: TGTGCCAGCAGCTTAGGGCCCCGGCGGGGGGTAGCGGGCTATGGCTACACCTTC. Translated, it gives CASSLGPRRGVAGYGYTF.